This T cell receptor (beta chain) is drawn from a study of beta chain features in type 1 diabetes. Every bit of the isolated RNA underwent reverse transcription, so sequencing read expressed TCRB transcripts. Measured with immunoSEQ multiplex PCR; TCRdb has only the in-frame clones, and not every one. This table holds about 930,000 clones, about a sixth found once. The table lists this clone with a few counts. The specimen was naive CD4+ T cells from blood. The TCR comes from a woman between 18 and 30 years old in good health.

CDR3 coding DNA: TGTGCCAGTAGTATAACAGGGGACTCCTACGAGCAGTACTTC. It is translated as CASSITGDSYEQYF. The V and J genes are TRBV19 and TRBJ2-7; 7 bases are a match to TRBD1. The germline CDR1 and CDR2 sequences are LNHDA and SQIVND (reference sequence). J gave up 0 bases and V 2 bases, and 1 base lay outside the gene matches. This CDR3 comprises 14 residues.